This note documents a single TCR beta chain sequence. Antigen specificity is unknown. The source of the sample is a study of OX40 agonist ivuxolimab in advanced cancers. Overall study: The drug used for patients, ivuxolimab, was an agonistic anti-OX40 (CD134) antibody. Dose-escalation patients were diagnosed with hepatocellular carcinoma, melanoma, renal cell cancer or head and neck cancer. A male proportion of just over 80% was recorded, with mean age approximately 60 years and range about 20 to 79.

Study-wide results and limits: In general, CD8+ T cells held more expanded clones than CD4+ did, on average.

Only in-frame clones appear in the TCRdb table, and some are missing; sequencing was by immunoSEQ multiplex PCR. The sample consists of roughly 75,000 clones, 86% of them appearing once. The receptor was isolated from an adult with an advanced solid tumor such as melanoma, head and neck, liver or kidney cancer. The material sequenced was CD4+ or CD8+ T cells sorted from blood, taken in a trial of the OX40 agonist ivuxolimab.

The CDR3 sequence is CASSFQDSPGYYGYTF. The CDR3 DNA is TGTGCCAGCAGTTTCCAAGATTCCCCTGGATACTATGGCTACACCTTC. J is TRBJ1-2 and V is TRBV6-5, with D unclear. CDR1 is MNHEY, CDR2 SVGAGI, per germline. The CDR3 spans 16 residues. V gave up 4 bases and J gave up 3 bases, with 18 bases separating them.